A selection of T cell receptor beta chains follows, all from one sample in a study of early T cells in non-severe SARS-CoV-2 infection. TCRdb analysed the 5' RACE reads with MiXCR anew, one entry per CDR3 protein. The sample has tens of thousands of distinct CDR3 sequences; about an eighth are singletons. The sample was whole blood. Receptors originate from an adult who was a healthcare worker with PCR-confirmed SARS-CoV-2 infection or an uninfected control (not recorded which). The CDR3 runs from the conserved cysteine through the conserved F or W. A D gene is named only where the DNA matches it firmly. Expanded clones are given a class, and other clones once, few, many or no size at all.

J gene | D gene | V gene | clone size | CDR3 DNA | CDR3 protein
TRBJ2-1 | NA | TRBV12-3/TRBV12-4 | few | TGTGCCAGCAGTTTAGGGACAGAGCAGTTCTTC | CASSLGTEQFF
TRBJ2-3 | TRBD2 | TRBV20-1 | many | TGCAGTGCTAGTCGGGGGGAGCCCACAGATACGCAGTATTTT | CSASRGEPTDTQYF
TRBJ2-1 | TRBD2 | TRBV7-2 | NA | TGTGCCAGCAGCCGACTAGCTGTGTCCTACAATGAGCAGTTCTTC | CASSRLAVSYNEQFF
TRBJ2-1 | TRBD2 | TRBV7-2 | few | TGTGCCAGCAGCCTAGGGACTAGTGGGCGGGAGCAGTTCTTC | CASSLGTSGREQFF
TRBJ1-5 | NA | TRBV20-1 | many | TGCAGTGCTGACCCTCCGGGACCCACGGCGGGACAGCCCCAGCATTTT | CSADPPGPTAGQPQHF
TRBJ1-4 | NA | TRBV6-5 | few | TGTGCCAGCAGTTATTTGGGGGAAGGGAATGAAAAACTGTTTTTT | CASSYLGEGNEKLFF
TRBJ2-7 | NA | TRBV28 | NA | TGTGCCAGTCATGGGCTCGGGACACTAACCTACGAGCAGTACTTC | CASHGLGTLTYEQYF
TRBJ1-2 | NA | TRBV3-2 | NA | TGTGCCAGCAGCCGGGGGGCCCGCGGACAGAACTATGGCTACACCTTC | CASSRGARGQNYGYTF
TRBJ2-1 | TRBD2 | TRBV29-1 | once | TGCAGCGGCCGAACGGGGGGATCTTGGAATGAGCAGTTCTTC | CSGRTGGSWNEQFF
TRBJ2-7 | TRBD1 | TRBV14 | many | TGTGCCAGCAGCCAAGACCGACAGGGGCGGTACGAGCAGTACTTC | CASSQDRQGRYEQYF
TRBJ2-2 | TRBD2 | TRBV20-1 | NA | TGCAGTGCCCCGGGACTAGCGGGACTAAACACCGGGGAGCTGTTTTTT | CSAPGLAGLNTGELFF
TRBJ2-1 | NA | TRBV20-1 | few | TGCAGCGCTGATGGGCTACAGGCTTACAATGAGCAGTTCTTC | CSADGLQAYNEQFF
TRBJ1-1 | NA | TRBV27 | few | TGTGCCAGCAGGGGGGGGGCAGGGGCCACAGTAGCCATGAACACTGAAGCTTTCTTT | CASRGGAGATVAMNTEAFF
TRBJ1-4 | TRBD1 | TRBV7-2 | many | TGTGCCAGCAGCGATACAGGGGGATATAATGAAAAACTGTTTTTT | CASSDTGGYNEKLFF
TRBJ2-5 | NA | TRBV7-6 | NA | TGTGCCAGCAGCCCGGACATAAACCAAGAGACCCAGTACTTC | CASSPDINQETQYF
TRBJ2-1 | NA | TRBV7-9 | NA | TGTGCCAGCAGGGGTAGCGAACACAATGAGCAGTTCTTC | CASRGSEHNEQFF
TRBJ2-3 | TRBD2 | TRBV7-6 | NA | TGTGCCAGCGGGCGGGAGTGGACCGCAGATACGCAGTATTTT | CASGREWTADTQYF
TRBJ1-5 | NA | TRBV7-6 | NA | TGTGCCAGCAGCCCACTTAAGGGGCCCAATCAGCCCCAGCATTTT | CASSPLKGPNQPQHF
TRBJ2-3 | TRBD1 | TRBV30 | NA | TGTGCCTGGCGCTGGGACAGGGACACAGATACGCAGTATTTT | CAWRWDRDTDTQYF
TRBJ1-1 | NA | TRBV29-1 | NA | TGCAGCGCCGCGACATCTATGAACACTGAAGCTTTCTTT | CSAATSMNTEAFF
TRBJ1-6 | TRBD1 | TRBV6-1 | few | TGTGCCAGCAACGCACCGGGACAGTATAATTCACCCCTCCACTTT | CASNAPGQYNSPLHF
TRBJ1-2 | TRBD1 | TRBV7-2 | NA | TGTGCCAGCAGTCGGACAGGGGCCGGCTATGGCTACACCTTC | CASSRTGAGYGYTF
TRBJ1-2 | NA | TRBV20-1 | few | TGCAGTGCTAACAGACAGACTAACTATGGCTACACCTTC | CSANRQTNYGYTF
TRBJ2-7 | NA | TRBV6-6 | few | TGTGCCAGCACCCTACTGGGGGGAGACGAAAGGAGCTCCTACGAGCAGTACTTC | CASTLLGGDERSSYEQYF
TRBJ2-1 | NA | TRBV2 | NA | TGTGCCAGCAGTGAAGCGGGCGGGATTGGGTTCTTC | CASSEAGGIGFF
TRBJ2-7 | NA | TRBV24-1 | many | TGTGCCACCAGTGATTTCTCGGACACAACCTACGAGCAGTACTTC | CATSDFSDTTYEQYF